The TCR beta chain described here comes from a study of blood T cell repertoires in COVID-19. Study details: Samples representing acute and convalescent COVID-19 were sourced from the United States, Italy and Spain. Nucleic acid was either cDNA or gDNA, and it came from T cells, B-cell-depleted T cells, or PBMCs.

Germline V gives CDR1 SGDLS, CDR2 YYNGEE. This CDR3 has 14 residues. J lost 7 bases, V lost 5 bases, and 8 bases had no gene match. Original processing notes: Estimation of nucleated cell counts relied on the amplification of reference gene primers. Produced via immunoSEQ multiplex PCR; TCRdb's table is partial and in-frame only. V and J calls and clone size are those listed in that table; D and trimming were worked out from the DNA. The table records about 74,000 clones, around nine tenths of them present only once. V is TRBV9 and J is TRBJ2-2; 7 positions match TRBD2. Material for sequencing was peripheral blood. The source is a woman older than 75 with acute or convalescent COVID-19. CDR3 coding DNA: TGTGCCAGCAGTGGGACTATAGGGTACGGGGAGCTGTTTTTT. This gives the protein CASSGTIGYGELFF.